These 9 T cell receptor beta chains came from one sample sequenced in a study of cytomegalovirus exposure and HLA in healthy donors. It was with 60 Vbeta and 13 Jbeta primers that the PCR ran. The method was immunoSEQ multiplex PCR; TCRdb's version includes in-frame clones alone and lacks a portion of them. Of some 120,000 clones in the sample, roughly 82% were seen once. Sequencing was performed on PBMCs. The receptors come from a woman in her sixties or seventies in good health and CMV-seropositive.

This chain links TRBV4-1 with TRBJ1-5; unclear D gene. CDR1 and CDR2 (germline): MGHRA, YSYEKL. This CDR3 comprises 14 residues. V lost 1 base and J lost 6, with 10 bases in between. The CDR3 DNA reads as TGCGCCAGCAGCCAAGCTTGGAGTGGTCAGCCCCAGCATTTT. It encodes CASSQAWSGQPQHF.

V is TRBV11-2 and J is TRBJ1-6, with 7 bases lining up with TRBD1. The CDR3 runs to 17 residues. Germline V CDR1 and CDR2: SGHAT, FQNNGV. J lost 5 bases, V lost 1 base, and 8 bases had no gene match. This CDR3 reads CASSLVGLQGNNSPLHF. DNA for the CDR3: TGTGCCAGCAGCTTAGTAGGCTTACAGGGGAATAATTCACCCCTCCACTTT.

The rearrangement joins TRBV11-3 to TRBJ2-5; a possible D gene is TRBD1 (5 bases). TRBJ2-7 explains the end of the DNA better; the J call may be wrong. The length of the CDR3 is 13 residues. Germline V lookup: CDR1 SGHNT, CDR2 YENEEA. Here the CDR3 reads CASSLQGNREQYF. In DNA, the CDR3 is TGTGCCAGCAGCTTACAGGGAAACCGCGAGCAGTACTTC.

This rearrangement joins TRBV13 to TRBJ1-4, with 7 positions matching TRBD1. CDR1 and CDR2 from the germline V gene are PRHDT and FYEKMQ (reference sequence). The CDR3 has 14 amino acids. The V and J ends lost 4 bases and 8 bases, in that order; junction bases with no gene match: 7. CDR3 sequence reads: CASSSTGVSEKLFF. The CDR3 DNA reads as TGTGCCAGCAGCTCTACAGGGGTCTCGGAAAAACTGTTTTTT. Filled out from reference TRBV13 and TRBJ1-4, the complete variable domain reads AAGVIQSPRHLIKEKRETATLKCYPIPRHDTVYWYQQGPGQDPQFLISFYEKMQSDKGSIPDRFSAQQFSDYHSELNMSSLELGDSALYFCASSSTGVSEKLFFGSGTQLSVL.

Turning to this clone: One junction end does not reproduce the germline sequence, and a read error may be involved. The chain combines TRBV7-7 with TRBJ2-5; TRBD1 is a possible D gene (6 bases). Germline V CDR1 and CDR2: SSHAT, FNYEAQ (reference sequence). CDR3 size: 13 residues. CDR3 nucleotide sequence: TGTGCTAGCAGCTTTGGGGGCCGGGAGACCCAGTACTTC. Protein product: CASSFGGRETQYF.

The genes are TRBV18 and TRBJ2-3, with a possible D match to TRBD1 (6 bases). Trimming shortened V by 3 bases and J by 3 bases, and 13 bases separated the two germline ends. CDR3 length: 15 residues. CDR1 is KGHSH and CDR2 is LQKENI in the germline V gene. CDR3 bases: TGTGCCAGCTCACCCAACAGGGTTAAAACAGATACGCAGTATTTT. This translates into CASSPNRVKTDTQYF. Drawing the rest from reference TRBV18 and TRBJ2-3, the complete variable domain is NAGVMQNPRHLVRRRGQEARLRCSPMKGHSHVYWYRQLPEEGLKFMVYLQKENIIDESGMPKERFSAEFPKEGPSILRIQQVVRGDSAAYFCASSPNRVKTDTQYFGPGTRLTVL.

The chain has TRBV9 and TRBJ2-3; 9 bases map to TRBD2. Germline V gene data show CDR1 as SGDLS and CDR2 as YYNGEE. V lost 3 bases, J lost 6 bases, and 8 bases stayed unmatched. The CDR3 has 15 residues. CDR3 nucleotide sequence: TGTGCCAGCAGCGGTGGACTAGCGTTTCGGGATACGCAGTATTTT. It yields the protein CASSGGLAFRDTQYF.

The chain joins TRBV19 to TRBJ1-1; 7 bases fit TRBD1. J gave up 7 bases and V 5 bases, and 10 bases lay outside the gene matches. The CDR3 runs 14 residues. CDR1 is LNHDA and CDR2 is SQIVND in the germline V gene (reference sequence). The DNA for the CDR3 is TGTGCCAGTAGTGGGGGGACAGCAGTTGGTGAAGCTTTCTTT. This gives the protein CASSGGTAVGEAFF. Using reference TRBV19 and TRBJ1-1 for the parts outside the CDR3, the full variable domain is DGGITQSPKYLFRKEGQNVTLSCEQNLNHDAMYWYRQDPGQGLRLIYYSQIVNDFQKGDIAEGYSVSREKKESFPLTVTSAQKNPTAFYLCASSGGTAVGEAFFGQGTRLTVV.

The chain carries TRBV19 and TRBJ1-2; tentatively, D is TRBD1 (6 bases). The CDR3 covers 15 residues. Germline V gene sequence: CDR1 LNHDA, CDR2 SQIVND (reference sequence). V lost 7 bases and J 2 bases, leaving 17 bases between the germline ends. The DNA for the CDR3 is TGTGCCAGTACCCGCGTCGGGACACTAAACTATGGCTACACCTTC. It translates to CASTRVGTLNYGYTF. The full variable domain, its missing parts supplied by reference TRBV19 and TRBJ1-2, is DGGITQSPKYLFRKEGQNVTLSCEQNLNHDAMYWYRQDPGQGLRLIYYSQIVNDFQKGDIAEGYSVSREKKESFPLTVTSAQKNPTAFYLCASTRVGTLNYGYTFGSGTRLTVV.